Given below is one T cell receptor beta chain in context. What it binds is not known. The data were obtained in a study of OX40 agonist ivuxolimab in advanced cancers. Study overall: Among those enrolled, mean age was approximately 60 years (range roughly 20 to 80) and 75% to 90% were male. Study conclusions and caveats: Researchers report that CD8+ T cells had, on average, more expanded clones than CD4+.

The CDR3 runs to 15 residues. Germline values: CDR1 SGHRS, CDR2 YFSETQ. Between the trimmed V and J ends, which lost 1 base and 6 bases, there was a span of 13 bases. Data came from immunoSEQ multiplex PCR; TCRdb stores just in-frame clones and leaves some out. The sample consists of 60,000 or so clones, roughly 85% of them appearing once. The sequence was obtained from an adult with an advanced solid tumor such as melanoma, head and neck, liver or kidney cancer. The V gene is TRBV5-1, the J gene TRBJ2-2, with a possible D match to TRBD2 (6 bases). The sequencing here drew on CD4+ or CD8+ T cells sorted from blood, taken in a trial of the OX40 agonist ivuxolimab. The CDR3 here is CASSLSTSGAGELFF. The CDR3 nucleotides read TGCGCCAGCAGCTTGTCGACCTCGGGGGCCGGGGAGCTGTTTTTT.